Only one count was recorded for the clone carrying this T cell receptor beta chain. Its antigen is currently unknown. The data are from a study of T cells in Graves' hyperthyroidism and ophthalmopathy. Germline V gene data show CDR1 as MGHRA and CDR2 as YSYEKL. The CDR3 has 14 residues. V dropped 4 bases and J dropped 4 bases, with 11 bases sitting between them. RNA transcripts gave rise to amplified TCR beta CDR3 regions. The HTBI primer set was used in a first-round RT-PCR of the TCR CDR3. TCRdb processed the multiplex PCR reads anew with MiXCR; each CDR3 protein has one entry. The sample has approximately 600,000 distinct CDR3 sequences, approximately 15% seen once. Study findings and constraints: Most clonotypes that expanded in the thyroid above 0.001 also showed up in blood.

The chain uses TRBV4-1 and TRBJ1-5; D is uncertain. The TCR sequence derives from a woman aged 18-30 years with Graves' ophthalmopathy. Material: blood. The CDR3: CASSRPDGNQPQHF. The CDR3 DNA is TGCGCCAGCAGCCGCCCGGACGGAAATCAGCCCCAGCATTTT.